The rows below give T cell receptor beta chains drawn from one sample of a study of response to subunit inactivated influenza vaccine. MiXCR, applied by TCRdb to the RT-PCR reads, yields one record per CDR3 protein. The sample lists 590,000 or so distinct CDR3 sequences; 14% were seen once. The starting material was PBMCs from blood, obtained 14 to 15 days before vaccination. These receptors all come from a man in his fifties or sixties who received an inactivated influenza vaccine. Both conserved end residues are part of each CDR3. Each record gives: clone size, V gene, J gene, D gene, CDR3 DNA, CDR3 protein. D genes are given only for firm matches. Expanded clones are given a class, and other clones once, few, many or no size at all.

.	TRBV2	TRBJ1-6	.	TGTGCCAGCAGTGAAAGGGGTGGATCCTATAATTCACCCCTCCACTTT	CASSERGGSYNSPLHF
.	TRBV10-3	TRBJ2-5	TRBD1	TGTGCCATCAGAGCAGACAGGGGGGGAGAGACCCAGTACTTC	CAIRADRGGETQYF
.	TRBV5-1	TRBJ2-7	.	TGCGCCAGCAGCTTGGATAGGACGGACGTGGCGGGCGAGCAGTACTTC	CASSLDRTDVAGEQYF
.	TRBV5-1	TRBJ2-1	TRBD2	TGCGCCAGCAGCTCCGTAGCGGGACTAACCTACAATGAGCAGTTCTTC	CASSSVAGLTYNEQFF
few	TRBV6-1	TRBJ2-1	TRBD1	TGTGCCAGCAGTCAACCGGGACAGGGTCAGAATGAGCAGTTCTTC	CASSQPGQGQNEQFF
.	TRBV20-1	TRBJ1-4	TRBD1	TGCAGTGTTCCGGGACAGGGGAGGGAAAAACTGTTTTTT	CSVPGQGREKLFF
.	TRBV7-2	TRBJ2-1	.	TGTGCCAGCAGCTCTGACAGGCCTAAAGGCTACAATGAGCAGTTCTTC	CASSSDRPKGYNEQFF
few	TRBV12-3/TRBV12-4	TRBJ2-3	TRBD2	TGTGCCAGCAGATTAGCGGGAGGTACCACAGATACGCAGTATTTT	CASRLAGGTTDTQYF
many	TRBV6-2/TRBV6-3	TRBJ1-1	.	TGTGCCAGCGGTACCCCAGGAAGTCCTCCTGAAGCTTTCTTT	CASGTPGSPPEAFF
many	TRBV9	TRBJ2-1	.	TGTGCCAGCAGTAATCTAGCAGAACAGTTCTTC	CASSNLAEQFF
few	TRBV2	TRBJ2-1	.	TGTGCCAGCAGTGAGCTTCCTCCCTCCTACAATGAGCAGTTCTTC	CASSELPPSYNEQFF
.	TRBV6-2/TRBV6-3	TRBJ2-1	.	TGTGCCAGCACCCCGGGGAGGTACAATGAGCAGTTCTTC	CASTPGRYNEQFF
.	TRBV6-1	TRBJ2-1	TRBD1	TGTGCCAGCAGTCGGGGACAGGGGGCGAATGAGCAGTTCTTC	CASSRGQGANEQFF
many	TRBV12-3/TRBV12-4	TRBJ2-1	.	TGTGCCAGCAGTTTAGACGGTAGGGGTGAGCAGTTCTTC	CASSLDGRGEQFF
few	TRBV20-1	TRBJ2-7	.	TGCAGTGCTAGAGATCCCTCAGGGGCGCGCGAGCAGTACTTC	CSARDPSGAREQYF
.	TRBV5-8	TRBJ2-3	.	TGTGCCAGCAGCTTGTTGTCCACTAGCACAGATACGCAGTATTTT	CASSLLSTSTDTQYF
.	TRBV7-9	TRBJ1-2	TRBD1	TGTGCCAGCAGCGACGGACAGGGACGAAACTATGGCTACACCTTC	CASSDGQGRNYGYTF
.	TRBV7-2	TRBJ1-2	.	TGTGCCAGCAGCTTTAGCACACAGGGAAATGGCTACACCTTC	CASSFSTQGNGYTF
.	TRBV20-1	TRBJ1-2	TRBD1	TGCAGTGCTAGGACAGGGGCGCCCTATGGCTACACCTTC	CSARTGAPYGYTF
few	TRBV20-1	TRBJ2-7	TRBD1	TGCAGTGCCAACTCGCCCCGGGACAGTACCTACGAGCAGTACTTC	CSANSPRDSTYEQYF
.	TRBV5-1	TRBJ2-3	.	TGCGCCAGCAGCTTGGCCCCGGGTTCTAGCACAGATACGCAGTATTTT	CASSLAPGSSTDTQYF
few	TRBV10-1	TRBJ2-2	.	TGCGCCAGCAGGGGCTCCAACGGGAACACCGGGGAGCTGTTTTTT	CASRGSNGNTGELFF
few	TRBV24-1	TRBJ2-1	.	TGTGCCACCCTTGACGGTGGGCAGCAGTTCTTC	CATLDGGQQFF
.	TRBV6-1	TRBJ2-5	.	TGTGCCAGCAGAAGGGGGGTAGCGACGTACCAAGAGACCCAGTACTTC	CASRRGVATYQETQYF
.	TRBV7-2	TRBJ2-1	.	TGTGCCAGCAGCCGACTAGCCGGGGGCTGGATCGATGAGCAGTTCTTC	CASSRLAGGWIDEQFF
few	TRBV6-1	TRBJ1-1	TRBD1	TGTGCCAGCAGGGGGACAGTGGGGAACACTGAAGCTTTCTTT	CASRGTVGNTEAFF
.	TRBV20-1	TRBJ2-7	TRBD2	TGCAGTGCGGATACGGGAGGGCCCGACGAGCAGTACTTC	CSADTGGPDEQYF